Listed below are T cell receptor beta chains from one sample, sequenced in a study of shared clonotypes between healthy human individuals. Data came from immunoSEQ multiplex PCR; TCRdb stores just in-frame clones and leaves some out. Of roughly 1,100,000 clones in the sample, more than 65% were seen once. The sequenced sample consisted of memory CD4+ T cells sorted from blood. These receptors were obtained from a man younger than 30 in good health. CDR3s include the opening cysteine and the closing phenylalanine or tryptophan. A D gene is named only where the DNA matches it firmly. Size is omitted from some rows. Given values are once, few, many or a class for expanded clones.

d_call: TRBD1; clone_size: NA; v_call: TRBV6-1; j_call: TRBJ1-5; cdr3_nt: TGTGCCAGCAGTGCCTACCGGGACAGGGGAAGCAATCAGCCCCAGCATTTT; cdr3_aa: CASSAYRDRGSNQPQHF
d_call: NA; clone_size: once; v_call: TRBV7-9; j_call: TRBJ2-3; cdr3_nt: TGTGCCAGCAGCGCCACGTCCGGGACGATGAATACGCAGTATTTT; cdr3_aa: CASSATSGTMNTQYF
d_call: NA; clone_size: NA; v_call: TRBV27; j_call: TRBJ1-1; cdr3_nt: TGTGCCAGCAATCCGGGACTACGGGAAGCTTTCTTT; cdr3_aa: CASNPGLREAFF
d_call: NA; clone_size: NA; v_call: TRBV4-3; j_call: TRBJ1-1; cdr3_nt: TGCGCCAGCAGCCAAGAGGTCGGAGTAGCAGCTTTCTTT; cdr3_aa: CASSQEVGVAAFF
d_call: NA; clone_size: few; v_call: TRBV7-9; j_call: TRBJ1-5; cdr3_nt: TGTGCCAGCAGCTTACGAGAAGGCAATCAGCCCCAGCATTTT; cdr3_aa: CASSLREGNQPQHF
d_call: TRBD1; clone_size: NA; v_call: TRBV28; j_call: TRBJ2-3; cdr3_nt: TGTGCCAGCAGTTCAGGGGGCCCCACAGATACGCAGTATTTT; cdr3_aa: CASSSGGPTDTQYF
d_call: NA; clone_size: NA; v_call: TRBV19; j_call: TRBJ2-3; cdr3_nt: TGTGCCAGTAGTATTTCACCGCCAGATACGCAGTATTTT; cdr3_aa: CASSISPPDTQYF
d_call: TRBD1; clone_size: NA; v_call: TRBV9; j_call: TRBJ1-1; cdr3_nt: TGTGCCAGCAGCCCTGACACTGGAGGGGGCGCCAGGACTGAAGCTTTCTTT; cdr3_aa: CASSPDTGGGARTEAFF
d_call: TRBD1; clone_size: NA; v_call: TRBV4-1; j_call: TRBJ1-6; cdr3_nt: TGCGCCAGCCGAAAGGGGGCCGGACAGTCCTATAATTCACCCCTCCACTTT; cdr3_aa: CASRKGAGQSYNSPLHF
d_call: TRBD1; clone_size: few; v_call: TRBV5-8; j_call: TRBJ1-1; cdr3_nt: TGTGCCAGCAACCGGGGACAGGGAGTTGAAGCTTTCTTT; cdr3_aa: CASNRGQGVEAFF
d_call: TRBD1; clone_size: NA; v_call: TRBV7-2; j_call: TRBJ1-2; cdr3_nt: TGTGCCAGCAGACGGCCGGACAGGGCTGGCGGCTACACCTTC; cdr3_aa: CASRRPDRAGGYTF
d_call: NA; clone_size: NA; v_call: TRBV18; j_call: TRBJ2-6; cdr3_nt: TGTGCCAGCTCGCCTACCGGCTCTGGGGCCAACGTCCTGACTTTC; cdr3_aa: CASSPTGSGANVLTF
d_call: NA; clone_size: NA; v_call: TRBV7-2; j_call: TRBJ2-1; cdr3_nt: TGTGCCAGCAGCCCTGGACTAATGTATAATGAGCAGTTCTTC; cdr3_aa: CASSPGLMYNEQFF
d_call: NA; clone_size: NA; v_call: TRBV5-1; j_call: TRBJ1-5; cdr3_nt: TGCGCCAGCAGCTTGAGCGCGGGGCTCAATCAGCCCCAGCATTTT; cdr3_aa: CASSLSAGLNQPQHF
d_call: NA; clone_size: NA; v_call: TRBV5-8; j_call: TRBJ2-5; cdr3_nt: TGTGCCAGCAGCTCGCTGGACAGCCATGGGATGGAGACCCAGTACTTC; cdr3_aa: CASSSLDSHGMETQYF
d_call: TRBD2; clone_size: few; v_call: TRBV5-6; j_call: TRBJ2-3; cdr3_nt: TGTGCCAGCGAACGGACTAGCGGGAGAGATACGCAGTATTTT; cdr3_aa: CASERTSGRDTQYF
d_call: NA; clone_size: NA; v_call: TRBV6-1; j_call: TRBJ1-2; cdr3_nt: TGTGCCAGCAGTGATCCGGTTCGTCTGGGGGGAGCTAACTATGGCTACACCTTC; cdr3_aa: CASSDPVRLGGANYGYTF
d_call: TRBD1; clone_size: NA; v_call: TRBV7-9; j_call: TRBJ1-6; cdr3_nt: TGTGCCAGCAGTCCCGACAGGGGGAATTCACCCCTCCACTTT; cdr3_aa: CASSPDRGNSPLHF
d_call: TRBD1; clone_size: once; v_call: TRBV4-1; j_call: TRBJ2-3; cdr3_nt: TGCGCCAGCAGCCGAGGGACAGCCACAGATACGCAGTATTTT; cdr3_aa: CASSRGTATDTQYF
d_call: TRBD1; clone_size: NA; v_call: TRBV13; j_call: TRBJ2-2; cdr3_nt: TGTGCCAGCAGCTCGGGACAGGGGGGAGAGCGGGCCAACACCGGGGAGCTGTTTTTT; cdr3_aa: CASSSGQGGERANTGELFF
d_call: NA; clone_size: NA; v_call: TRBV7-6; j_call: TRBJ1-6; cdr3_nt: TGTGCCAGCCGTGGGAGCTCCTATAATTCACCCCTCCACTTT; cdr3_aa: CASRGSSYNSPLHF
d_call: NA; clone_size: NA; v_call: TRBV4-1; j_call: TRBJ2-2; cdr3_nt: TGCGCCAGCAGCCAAGTGGAAAGGGTTGGGGGGGAGCTGTTTTTT; cdr3_aa: CASSQVERVGGELFF
d_call: NA; clone_size: NA; v_call: TRBV5-1; j_call: TRBJ2-5; cdr3_nt: TGCGCCAGCAGCTTGATTCCTGGCGGGATAGAGACCCAGTACTTC; cdr3_aa: CASSLIPGGIETQYF
d_call: TRBD2; clone_size: NA; v_call: TRBV9; j_call: TRBJ2-3; cdr3_nt: TGTGCCAGCAGCCCCGGGGGGGCAGATACGCAGTATTTT; cdr3_aa: CASSPGGADTQYF
d_call: NA; clone_size: NA; v_call: TRBV4-1; j_call: TRBJ1-2; cdr3_nt: TGCGCCAGCAGCCAATCCCCGGGACAAGGGCCCTCGGGAAGGGGCTACACCTTC; cdr3_aa: CASSQSPGQGPSGRGYTF
d_call: TRBD2; clone_size: NA; v_call: TRBV11-3; j_call: TRBJ2-3; cdr3_nt: TGTGCCAGCAGCTTGGGAGGGCCCACAGATACGCAGTATTTT; cdr3_aa: CASSLGGPTDTQYF
d_call: TRBD1; clone_size: NA; v_call: TRBV7-2; j_call: TRBJ1-2; cdr3_nt: TGTGCCAGCAGCACCGGACAGGGGGGTCAAGGGGGCTATGGCTACACCTTC; cdr3_aa: CASSTGQGGQGGYGYTF
d_call: NA; clone_size: NA; v_call: TRBV18; j_call: TRBJ2-7; cdr3_nt: TGTGCCAGCTCAGACGGCGGTAGGAGGGGGCAGTACTTC; cdr3_aa: CASSDGGRRGQYF
d_call: NA; clone_size: NA; v_call: TRBV5-1; j_call: TRBJ2-7; cdr3_nt: TGCGCCAGCAGCTTGGATTTGCTTACGGGCGAGCAGTACTTC; cdr3_aa: CASSLDLLTGEQYF
d_call: NA; clone_size: few; v_call: TRBV29-1; j_call: TRBJ1-5; cdr3_nt: TGCAGCGTTGATAAACAGACGGGGGGGGGTGATCAGCCCCAGCATTTT; cdr3_aa: CSVDKQTGGGDQPQHF
d_call: NA; clone_size: once; v_call: TRBV5-1; j_call: TRBJ2-1; cdr3_nt: TGCGCCAGCAGCCGCGACGGTGACAATGAGCAGTTCTTC; cdr3_aa: CASSRDGDNEQFF
d_call: TRBD2; clone_size: NA; v_call: TRBV7-8; j_call: TRBJ2-5; cdr3_nt: TGTGCCAGCAGCGCGCCGGGGGGGTCCCAGTACTTC; cdr3_aa: CASSAPGGSQYF
d_call: TRBD2; clone_size: NA; v_call: TRBV7-2; j_call: TRBJ2-1; cdr3_nt: TGTGCCAGCAGCTTAGTGGTTGCGACTAGCGGCTACAATGAGCAGTTCTTC; cdr3_aa: CASSLVVATSGYNEQFF
d_call: NA; clone_size: many; v_call: TRBV7-9; j_call: TRBJ1-6; cdr3_nt: TGTGCCGGTTCGTCGAAGGCTAATTCACCCCTCCACTTT; cdr3_aa: CAGSSKANSPLHF
d_call: NA; clone_size: NA; v_call: TRBV9; j_call: TRBJ2-3; cdr3_nt: TGTGCCAGCAGCGTAGCTATACAGTCAGATACGCAGTATTTT; cdr3_aa: CASSVAIQSDTQYF
d_call: TRBD1; clone_size: once; v_call: TRBV7-7; j_call: TRBJ2-3; cdr3_nt: TGTGCTAGCAGCCTTCTGACAGGGCAAGATACGCAGTATTTT; cdr3_aa: CASSLLTGQDTQYF
d_call: TRBD1; clone_size: NA; v_call: TRBV2; j_call: TRBJ2-5; cdr3_nt: TGTGCCAGCACCGCCCGGACAGGTGTAGAGACCCAGTACTTC; cdr3_aa: CASTARTGVETQYF
d_call: NA; clone_size: few; v_call: TRBV9; j_call: TRBJ2-2; cdr3_nt: TGTGCCAGCAGCCCCGGGGACGGGGAGCTGTTTTTT; cdr3_aa: CASSPGDGELFF
d_call: NA; clone_size: NA; v_call: TRBV9; j_call: TRBJ2-7; cdr3_nt: TGTGCCAGCAGCGTAGCTACAGTCGGCGAGCAGTACTTC; cdr3_aa: CASSVATVGEQYF
d_call: TRBD1; clone_size: few; v_call: TRBV2; j_call: TRBJ1-6; cdr3_nt: TGTGCCAGCAGTGCCGAAACCGGGACAGGGGGTTCACCCCTCCACTTT; cdr3_aa: CASSAETGTGGSPLHF
d_call: TRBD1; clone_size: NA; v_call: TRBV6-1; j_call: TRBJ2-7; cdr3_nt: TGTGCCAGCCGCAGGGGACAGGGCTACGAGCAGTACTTC; cdr3_aa: CASRRGQGYEQYF
d_call: NA; clone_size: NA; v_call: TRBV10-2; j_call: TRBJ1-6; cdr3_nt: TGCGCCAGCAGTGAACAGGCTTCCTATAATTCACCCCTCCACTTT; cdr3_aa: CASSEQASYNSPLHF
d_call: NA; clone_size: NA; v_call: TRBV5-1; j_call: TRBJ1-5; cdr3_nt: TGCGCCAGCAGTTCACGTGGGGGTAATCAGCCCCAGCATTTT; cdr3_aa: CASSSRGGNQPQHF
d_call: TRBD1; clone_size: NA; v_call: TRBV10-3; j_call: TRBJ1-1; cdr3_nt: TGTGCCATCAGTGAGTCTGGGACAGGGGTTGCTGAAGCTTTCTTT; cdr3_aa: CAISESGTGVAEAFF
d_call: NA; clone_size: NA; v_call: TRBV6-1; j_call: TRBJ2-7; cdr3_nt: TGTGCCAGCAGTGAAAGGGGATCCCCCTACGAGCAGTACTTC; cdr3_aa: CASSERGSPYEQYF
d_call: TRBD1; clone_size: NA; v_call: TRBV7-2; j_call: TRBJ2-5; cdr3_nt: TGTGCCAGCAGCTCGCCGACAGGGTGGACGGAGACCCAGTACTTC; cdr3_aa: CASSSPTGWTETQYF
d_call: NA; clone_size: many; v_call: TRBV11-2; j_call: TRBJ1-2; cdr3_nt: TGTGCCAGCTCCCGGAGTGATACAGGGAACTATGGCTACACCTTC; cdr3_aa: CASSRSDTGNYGYTF
d_call: TRBD1; clone_size: NA; v_call: TRBV19; j_call: TRBJ2-7; cdr3_nt: TGTGCCAGTAGTCGCGGACAGGATAGAGAGCAGTACTTC; cdr3_aa: CASSRGQDREQYF
d_call: NA; clone_size: NA; v_call: TRBV7-3; j_call: TRBJ1-1; cdr3_nt: TGTGCCAGCAGCTTAAGGGCCGGCTACACTGAAGCTTTCTTT; cdr3_aa: CASSLRAGYTEAFF
d_call: TRBD2; clone_size: once; v_call: TRBV5-1; j_call: TRBJ2-1; cdr3_nt: TGCGCCAGCAGCCCCGGGACTAGCGGGAGTTTAGTGTCCTACAATGAGCAGTTCTTC; cdr3_aa: CASSPGTSGSLVSYNEQFF
d_call: TRBD1; clone_size: NA; v_call: TRBV19; j_call: TRBJ1-1; cdr3_nt: TGTGCCAGTAGTATCCAGGGGGGGAACACTGAAGCTTTCTTT; cdr3_aa: CASSIQGGNTEAFF
d_call: NA; clone_size: NA; v_call: TRBV7-6; j_call: TRBJ1-5; cdr3_nt: TGTGCCAGCAGCTTAGGGACAGAGGGCAGCAATCAGCCCCAGCATTTT; cdr3_aa: CASSLGTEGSNQPQHF
d_call: NA; clone_size: NA; v_call: TRBV5-6; j_call: TRBJ2-5; cdr3_nt: TGTGCCAGCAGCTTGGCCAGTGGGGAAGAGACCCAGTACTTC; cdr3_aa: CASSLASGEETQYF
d_call: NA; clone_size: NA; v_call: TRBV5-4; j_call: TRBJ1-5; cdr3_nt: TGTGCCAGCAGCTTGAACAATCAGCCCCAGCATTTT; cdr3_aa: CASSLNNQPQHF
d_call: TRBD1; clone_size: NA; v_call: TRBV28; j_call: TRBJ1-1; cdr3_nt: TGTGCCAGCAGGGGACAGGCGAACACTGAAGCTTTCTTT; cdr3_aa: CASRGQANTEAFF
d_call: TRBD2; clone_size: NA; v_call: TRBV7-2; j_call: TRBJ2-6; cdr3_nt: TGTGCCAGAACATCGCGAGGGAGGGCGTCTGGGGCCAACGTCCTGACTTTC; cdr3_aa: CARTSRGRASGANVLTF
d_call: NA; clone_size: few; v_call: TRBV9; j_call: TRBJ2-7; cdr3_nt: TGTGCCAGCAGCACGGGACCGACCCGCGGCGAGCAGTACTTC; cdr3_aa: CASSTGPTRGEQYF
d_call: TRBD1; clone_size: NA; v_call: TRBV18; j_call: TRBJ1-2; cdr3_nt: TGTGCCAGCTCACCACCGCCTCAGGGGGCTGATGGCTACACCTTC; cdr3_aa: CASSPPPQGADGYTF
d_call: NA; clone_size: NA; v_call: TRBV15; j_call: TRBJ1-2; cdr3_nt: TGTGCCACCAGCGGTTGGGAGGGGCAGTCCTCTTCTGGCTACACCTTC; cdr3_aa: CATSGWEGQSSSGYTF
d_call: NA; clone_size: NA; v_call: TRBV5-6; j_call: TRBJ1-2; cdr3_nt: TGTGCCAGCAGCCCACCAGAAGGGGGAGTCTATGGCTACACCTTC; cdr3_aa: CASSPPEGGVYGYTF